This TCR beta chain emerged from a study of T-cell reconstitution after alpha-beta-depleted transplantation in children. On this clonotype itself: The antigen is unknown.

Study conclusions and caveats: Surviving recipient cells, namely T cells and thymic progenitors, were the source of high day-60 TCRbeta diversity in some patients. At the one-year point after transplant, T-cell counts and TCRbeta diversity were found to come mostly from T cells that had been newly produced. At around two months after transplant, the alpha-beta T cells were reportedly derived from several hundred expanded clones that came from non-depleted graft cells.

Preparation of the TCRbeta library used unique molecular identifiers. TCRdb reanalysed the PCR reads using MiXCR and keeps one entry per CDR3 protein. Of about 200,000 distinct CDR3 sequences in the sample, roughly 9.1% were seen once. The length of the CDR3 is 16 residues. Germline V CDR1 and CDR2: SEHNR, FQNEAQ (reference sequence). The ends lost 0 bases at V and 4 bases at J; junction bases unmatched: 6. This chain joins TRBV7-9 and TRBJ1-2; 9 bases map to TRBD1. This receptor was obtained from a male patient aged 2 to 10 who had a stem cell transplant for acute myeloid leukemia, so the T cells may come from the graft donor. This specimen consisted of PBMCs, mostly from graft donor cells, obtained 360 days after TCRalphabeta/CD19-depleted stem cell transplant. CDR3 amino acids: CASSLAGTGTLYGYTF. CDR3 bases: TGTGCCAGCAGCTTAGCTGGGACAGGGACCCTCTATGGCTACACCTTC.